Presented here are 32 T cell receptor beta chains from one specimen sequenced in a study of blood T cell repertoires in COVID-19. Data came from immunoSEQ multiplex PCR; TCRdb stores just in-frame clones and leaves some out. The sample records 150,000 to 200,000 clones, roughly 85% being singletons. Source material: peripheral blood. Every receptor here comes from a human donor with acute or convalescent COVID-19. The donor label of this sample is uncertain.

This chain links TRBV18 with TRBJ2-7; D may be TRBD1 (6 bases). V was trimmed by 5 bases and J by 6 bases, leaving 20 bases between them. The CDR3 is 15 amino acids. CDR1 and CDR2 from the germline V gene are KGHSH and LQKENI. Here the CDR3 DNA reads TGTGCCAGCTCATCAAGACAGGTTCAAACGAGCGAGCAGTACTTC. Encoded protein: CASSSRQVQTSEQYF.

The chain uses TRBV30 and TRBJ2-7, with D perhaps TRBD1 (5 bases). Germline V gene data show CDR1 as GTSNPN and CDR2 as SVGIG (reference sequence). This CDR3 comprises 13 residues. Trimming pared 0 bases from V and 3 bases from J, leaving 9 bases between. CDR3 loop: CAWSVGAYYEQYF. As DNA, the CDR3 is TGTGCCTGGAGTGTTGGGGCGTACTACGAGCAGTACTTC.

CDR3 loop: CASRRETGTGAHSNQPQHF. CDR3 bases: TGTGCCAGCAGACGGGAGACCGGGACAGGGGCGCATAGCAATCAGCCCCAGCATTTT. The rearrangement links TRBV7-8 to TRBJ1-5; 10 bases agree with TRBD1. The J segment lost 0 bases and the V segment lost 6 bases, leaving 14 bases of the junction unmatched. Germline V gene data show CDR1 as SGHVS and CDR2 as FQNEAQ. The CDR3 runs 19 residues.

The chain carries TRBV5-1 and TRBJ1-1, with D possibly being TRBD1 (6 bases). The CDR3 runs 14 residues. V lost 3 bases and J 0 bases, leaving 9 bases between the germline ends. CDR1 and CDR2 from the germline V gene are SGHRS and YFSETQ. In DNA, the CDR3 is TGCGCCAGCAGCTCCGGACAGTTGAACACTGAAGCTTTCTTT. Residues: CASSSGQLNTEAFF.

The chain combines TRBV30 with TRBJ1-2; TRBD1 aligns across 9 bases. Trimming removed 1 base from V and 7 bases from J; junction bases left unmatched: 13. The CDR3 extends over 16 amino acids. Germline lookup yields CDR1 GTSNPN and CDR2 SVGIG (reference sequence). CDR3 residues: CAWSAGIGQGSSGYTF. DNA for the CDR3: TGTGCCTGGAGTGCCGGGATTGGACAGGGGTCGAGTGGCTACACCTTC.

The chain has TRBV6-5 and TRBJ2-2; 8 bases fit TRBD1. V dropped 4 bases and J dropped 8; count of bases not matched to a gene: 6. This CDR3 comprises 14 residues. CDR1 and CDR2 from the germline V gene are MNHEY and SVGAGI. CDR3 nucleotides: TGTGCCAGCAGTTCCCAGGGGGCGCTTGGGGAGCTGTTTTTT. Amino acid sequence: CASSSQGALGELFF.

The J gene is TRBJ1-6, the V gene TRBV27; no clear D gene. The germline CDR1 and CDR2 sequences are MNHEY and SMNVEV (reference sequence). This CDR3 is built from 14 residues. Deletions cut 4 bases from V and 3 bases from J, with 7 bases between. The CDR3 nucleotides read TGTGCCAGCAGTTACCGGGACTATAATTCACCCCTCCACTTT. This encodes CASSYRDYNSPLHF.

This chain connects TRBV6-5 to TRBJ1-1; 9 positions match TRBD1. The CDR3 has 15 amino acids. Per germline, CDR1 MNHEY and CDR2 SVGAGI. V lost 8 bases and J lost 0; bases outside the gene matches: 7. This chain's CDR3 is CASSGTGTMNTEAFF. The CDR3 DNA is TGTGCCAGCTCCGGGACAGGGACCATGAACACTGAAGCTTTCTTT.

V usage is TRBV19 and J usage is TRBJ2-2; D may be TRBD2 (5 bases). V lost 6 bases and J lost 6, with 5 bases in between. CDR1 and CDR2 from the germline V gene are LNHDA and SQIVND (reference sequence). This CDR3 contains 11 residues. In nucleotides, the CDR3 is TGTGCCAGTAGGAGGGCCGGGGAGCTGTTTTTT. Its protein is CASRRAGELFF.

V usage is TRBV10-1 and J usage is TRBJ1-2; D is perhaps TRBD1 (5 bases). The ends were cut back, 8 bases at V and 8 bases at J, with 18 bases in the middle. The germline CDR1 and CDR2 sequences are WNHNN and SYGVQD (reference sequence). The CDR3 contains 13 residues. The CDR3 here is CASSMGRTEGYTF. In DNA form, the CDR3 reads TGCGCCAGCTCCATGGGGCGAACGGAGGGCTACACCTTC.

V is TRBV7-6 and J is TRBJ2-2; 7 nucleotides line up with TRBD1. Per germline, CDR1 SGHVS and CDR2 FNYEAQ. The CDR3 is 15 amino acids. J gave up 3 bases and V 2 bases, and 3 bases lay outside the gene matches. In nucleotides, the CDR3 is TGTGCCAGCAGCTTACAGGGGGAGTACACCGGGGAGCTGTTTTTT. This codes for CASSLQGEYTGELFF.

The CDR3 DNA sequence: TGTGCCAGCAGCTTAGCACAGGAAACAGGGGTCGGATACACCTTC. This sequence encodes CASSLAQETGVGYTF. This chain connects TRBV7-9 to TRBJ1-2; 7 nucleotides agree with TRBD1. CDR1 and CDR2 from the germline V gene are SEHNR and FQNEAQ (reference sequence). Trimming cost V 0 bases and J 11 bases; bases outside gene matches: 12. The CDR3 runs to 15 residues.

The rearrangement joins TRBV7-9 to TRBJ1-3; D uncertain. The V end lost 2 bases, the J end lost 3 bases, and 8 bases lay between the germline ends. The CDR3 runs 14 residues. Germline CDR1 reads SEHNR; CDR2 reads FQNEAQ (reference sequence). The CDR3 DNA follows: TGTGCCAGCAGCTTATCAGGTTATGGAAACACCATATATTTT. Its translation is CASSLSGYGNTIYF.

The rearrangement uses TRBV19 and TRBJ2-1; 10 positions match TRBD1. Germline lookup yields CDR1 LNHDA and CDR2 SQIVND (reference sequence). Trimming removed 4 bases from V and 2 bases from J; junction bases left unmatched: 2. The CDR3 runs 15 residues. In DNA, the CDR3 is TGTGCCAGTAGTACCGGGACAGGGGCCTACAATGAGCAGTTCTTC. Its protein product is CASSTGTGAYNEQFF.

The chain joins TRBV6-5 to TRBJ2-7, with TRBD1 matching over 11 bases. V trimming: 6 bases; J trimming: 6 bases; junction bases outside the gene matches: 10. Germline loops: CDR1 MNHEY, CDR2 SVGAGI. The CDR3 consists of 15 residues. Written as DNA, the CDR3 is TGTGCCAGCAGGAACATGGACAGGGGGCGGGCCGAGCAGTACTTC. It specifies CASRNMDRGRAEQYF.

The gene calls are TRBV27 and TRBJ1-3; TRBD1 is a possible D gene (5 bases). The CDR3 sequence is 12 residues long. Germline V lookup: CDR1 MNHEY, CDR2 SMNVEV (reference sequence). V lost 7 bases and J lost 2, with 6 bases in between. CDR3: CASKTAGNTIYF. Written as DNA, the CDR3 is TGTGCCAGCAAGACAGCTGGAAACACCATATATTTT.

This chain connects TRBV7-2 to TRBJ2-3; TRBD2 matches at 7 bases. Trimming cost V 5 bases and J 1 base; bases outside gene matches: 3. The V gene's germline CDR1 is SGHTA and CDR2 FQGNSA. The CDR3 consists of 14 residues. The CDR3 DNA reads TGTGCCAGCAGCCACAGCGGGGGCACAGATACGCAGTATTTT. It codes for CASSHSGGTDTQYF.

The V call is TRBV5-3, the J call TRBJ1-5; D perhaps matches TRBD1 (6 bases). TRBV5-3 falls under the ORF class, with uncertain function. The CDR3 length is 17 residues. Between the trimmed V and J ends, which lost 3 bases and 2 bases, there was a span of 18 bases. CDR3 in DNA: TGTGCCAGAAGCTCGGGCAGGGGACATCTCGGCAATCAGCCCCAGCATTTT. Its protein product is CARSSGRGHLGNQPQHF.

The chain uses TRBV27 and TRBJ1-1, with 7 bases fitting TRBD1. CDR1 MNHEY and CDR2 SMNVEV come from the germline V gene (reference sequence). The CDR3 is made up of 15 amino acids. Trimming at V came to 3 bases and at J to 0 bases, leaving 4 bases not matched to a gene. Here the CDR3 reads CASSLWGQMNTEAFF. DNA of the CDR3: TGTGCCAGCAGTTTGTGGGGACAGATGAACACTGAAGCTTTCTTT.

The gene calls are TRBV27 and TRBJ2-7, with 10 bases lining up with TRBD2. V shed 6 bases and J 3 bases; nucleotides not matched to a gene: 14. Germline CDR1 reads MNHEY; CDR2 reads SMNVEV (reference sequence). CDR3 length: 17 residues. The CDR3 protein is CASSPTGLLAGNYEQYF. The DNA for the CDR3 is TGTGCCAGCAGCCCGACAGGACTACTAGCGGGGAACTACGAGCAGTACTTC.

The chain has TRBV6-2 or TRBV6-3 and TRBJ2-2; 8 bases match TRBD2. The germline CDR1 and CDR2 sequences are MNHEY and SVGEGT. The length of the CDR3 is 15 residues. With V trimmed by 6 bases and J by 4 bases, 7 bases remained unmatched. The CDR3 nucleotides read TGTGCCAGCAGCACAATAGCGGGAATCACCGGGGAGCTGTTTTTT. Its protein is CASSTIAGITGELFF.

The chain uses TRBV6-5 and TRBJ1-6; D is unresolved. Germline values: CDR1 MNHEY, CDR2 SVGAGI. The CDR3 is made up of 14 amino acids. V lost 6 bases and J 14 bases, leaving 20 bases between the germline ends. The DNA of the CDR3 is TGTGCCAGCAGCAACCGACCCGACAAGTTTACCCTCCACTTT. It yields the protein CASSNRPDKFTLHF.

This chain uses TRBV5-1 with TRBJ2-2; 11 bases match TRBD1. V was clipped by 1 base and J by 7 bases; unmatched bases: 9. The CDR3 contains 17 residues. Per germline, CDR1 SGHRS and CDR2 YFSETQ. The CDR3 is CASSLTGTGGLIGELFF. For the CDR3, the DNA is TGCGCCAGCAGCTTGACCGGGACAGGGGGTTTAATCGGGGAGCTGTTTTTT.

This clone showed up just a few times. CDR3 nucleotide sequence: TGTGCCAGCAGCCGAGTGCGGGACAGGGTCACCTACGAGCAGTACTTC. Encoded protein: CASSRVRDRVTYEQYF. The V call is TRBV11-2, the J call TRBJ2-7, with 9 bases that match TRBD1. CDR1 is SGHAT and CDR2 is FQNNGV in the germline V gene. This CDR3 has 16 residues. With 5 bases clipped from V and 2 bases from J, the junction kept 10 bases outside the gene matches.

This clone has more than one count but fewer than ten. The chain couples TRBV3-1 (or the pseudogene TRBV3-2) to TRBJ1-1; 9 nucleotides agree with TRBD1. The CDR3 totals 14 residues. V was pared by 5 bases and J by 3 bases, with 4 bases of the junction left unmatched. CDR1 LGHDT and CDR2 YNNKEL come from the germline V gene (reference sequence). CDR3 bases: TGTGCCAGCAGCTTACAGGGGGCCGACACTGAAGCTTTCTTT. Translating it yields CASSLQGADTEAFF.

The chain carries TRBV19 and TRBJ1-3; 7 bases agree with TRBD1. Germline-derived CDR1 and CDR2 are LNHDA and SQIVND (reference sequence). V was pared by 9 bases and J by 5 bases, with 22 bases of the junction left unmatched. CDR3 length equals 18 residues. This chain's CDR3 is CASNTLIIGTDRRNTIYF. The DNA of the CDR3 is TGTGCCAGCAATACGCTGATCATCGGGACAGATCGGAGAAACACCATATATTTT.

The chain is built from TRBV4-1 and TRBJ1-5; D is possibly TRBD1 (5 bases). This CDR3 is built from 22 residues. Germline CDR1 reads MGHRA; CDR2 reads YSYEKL. The V end was cut by 1 base, the J end by 1 base, with 29 bases between. The CDR3 nucleotides are TGCGCCAGCAGCCAAGCAATATTCGGCCCTCTGTACGCTAAGGGGAGCAATCAGCCCCAGCATTTT. Its translation: CASSQAIFGPLYAKGSNQPQHF.

V gene TRBV7-9 combines with J gene TRBJ1-4; D not certain. CDR1 SEHNR and CDR2 FQNEAQ come from the germline V gene (reference sequence). V was cut by 1 base and J by 8 bases, with 11 bases left in between. The CDR3 has 14 residues. The CDR3: CASSLGIAGEKLFF. In DNA form, the CDR3 reads TGTGCCAGCAGCTTAGGAATAGCTGGAGAAAAACTGTTTTTT.

This chain joins TRBV5-6 and TRBJ1-2; D remains unclear. Germline CDR1 reads SGHDT; CDR2 reads YYEEEE. The CDR3 has 13 residues. V lost 3 bases to trimming and J lost 10 bases, with 16 bases between them. Written as DNA, the CDR3 is TGTGCCAGCAGCTCCCGGACGGCGGGGATCTACACCTTC. This codes for CASSSRTAGIYTF.

The CDR3 region is CASSPGQGRSYGYTF. The DNA of the CDR3 is TGTGCCAGCAGCCCGGGACAGGGAAGGTCCTATGGCTACACCTTC. This rearrangement joins TRBV5-8 to TRBJ1-2; 9 bases are shared with TRBD1. With 4 bases clipped from V and 4 bases from J, the junction kept 8 bases outside the gene matches. Germline values: CDR1 SGHTS, CDR2 YDEGEE. This CDR3 comprises 15 residues.

The chain combines TRBV27 with TRBJ1-6, with 8 bases fitting TRBD1. This CDR3 contains 18 residues. CDR1 is MNHEY, CDR2 SMNVEV, per germline (reference sequence). Germline trimming cut 2 bases from V and 1 base from J; bases unmatched to any gene: 7. CDR3 in amino acids: CASSLQSGGSSYNSPLHF. The CDR3 DNA reads as TGTGCCAGCAGTTTACAATCAGGGGGCAGTTCCTATAATTCACCCCTCCACTTT.

The V and J genes are TRBV11-2 and TRBJ2-2; tentatively, D is TRBD2 (5 bases). The CDR3 has 15 residues. Germline CDR1 reads SGHAT; CDR2 reads FQNNGV. Trimming removed 3 bases at V and 6 bases at J, with 14 bases between. CDR3 bases: TGTGCCAGCAGCTTTTCCAACTCAGCGGCCGGGGAGCTGTTTTTT. It translates to CASSFSNSAAGELFF.